These T cell receptor beta chains were read from a single sample in a study of neurological immune-mediated disorders. In TCRdb, the 5' RACE reads were re-called with MiXCR into one record per CDR3 protein. The sample holds approximately 40,000 distinct CDR3 sequences; roughly 13% are singletons and the top ten take 1.3%. Source material: PBMCs. These receptors all come from a female donor in good health. CDR3s include the opening cysteine and the closing phenylalanine or tryptophan. Fields, in order: clone size, V gene, D gene, J gene, CDR3 DNA, CDR3 protein. A D gene is named only where the DNA matches it firmly. Clone size, where shown, is once, few, many, or a class for clones that have expanded.

once	TRBV5-1	.	TRBJ2-7	TGTTCCAGACAGCCCCGGGGATTCCCCTACGAGCAGTACTTC	CSRQPRGFPYEQYF
.	TRBV3-1	TRBD1	TRBJ2-3	TGTGTCAGCAGCCAAGCGAGAGTTGGACAGGGGGCCTCAGATACGCAGTATTTT	CVSSQARVGQGASDTQYF
medium-sized	TRBV5-5	TRBD1	TRBJ1-2	TGTGCCAGCACCCGACAGGGCTATGGCTACACCTTC	CASTRQGYGYTF
many	TRBV9	TRBD1	TRBJ2-3	TGTGCCAGCAGCGTAGACCGGGACAGAAGCACAGATACGCAGTATTTT	CASSVDRDRSTDTQYF
many	TRBV5-1	TRBD1	TRBJ1-1	TGCGCCAGCAGCACGGGACAGACCCAGAACACTGAAGCTTTCTTT	CASSTGQTQNTEAFF
many	TRBV5-1	.	TRBJ2-5	TGCGCCAGCAGCTTTCAAGAGACCCAGTACTTC	CASSFQETQYF
many	TRBV5-5	.	TRBJ1-6	TGTGCCAGCAGCTTGGATCCCCTAAATTCACCCCTCCACTTT	CASSLDPLNSPLHF
many	TRBV3-1	.	TRBJ2-5	TGTGCCAGCAAGAGGCAGCAAGAGACCCAGTACTTC	CASKRQQETQYF
many	TRBV6-5	.	TRBJ2-2	TGTGCCAGCAGTTACTCGGGGACACCGGCGAACACCGGGGAGCTGTTTTTT	CASSYSGTPANTGELFF
many	TRBV30	.	TRBJ2-3	TGTGCCTGGAGTGTACAAGGGGATACGCAGTATTTT	CAWSVQGDTQYF
many	TRBV3-1	.	TRBJ2-1	TGTGCCAGCAGCCGACTGGACTACAATGAGCAGTTCTTC	CASSRLDYNEQFF
many	TRBV5-1	TRBD1	TRBJ1-6	TGCGCCAGCAGCCACGGGACAGGGTGGGATTCCTATAATTCACCCCTCCACTTT	CASSHGTGWDSYNSPLHF
few	TRBV29-1	TRBD1	TRBJ1-3	TGCAGCGTTGAAGACCCGCACAGGGGGCTCTCTGGAAACACCATATATTTT	CSVEDPHRGLSGNTIYF
few	TRBV20-1	.	TRBJ2-5	TGCAGTGCTAGGCTCCGCGGCCCCGGGGGGACCCAGTACTTC	CSARLRGPGGTQYF